This is a list of T cell receptor beta chains from one sample in a study of regulatory T cells in long-lasting Graves disease. TCRdb re-analysed the multiplex PCR reads in MiXCR, keeping a single row per CDR3 protein. The sample has 450,000 to 650,000 distinct CDR3 sequences; more than 15% are singletons. These same data were also listed under a study on T cells in Graves' hyperthyroidism and ophthalmopathy.

The material sequenced was peripheral blood mononuclear cells (PBMCs), taken at new diagnosis, from a patient treated with antithyroid drugs. The receptors shown here come from a woman aged 40-65 years with Graves disease. Both conserved end residues are trimmed from each CDR3. Each record gives: V gene, J gene, clone size, CDR3 protein. Not every row has a clone size; where given, it reads once, few, many or a size class.

TRBV19	TRBJ2-1	few	ASRTSGRDEQF
TRBV2	TRBJ2-7	few	ASSSATYEQY
TRBV13	TRBJ1-2	few	ASSLGGQSYGYT
TRBV27	TRBJ2-2	few	ASSLFAANTGELF
TRBV5-1	TRBJ2-1	many	ASRGPKGGGAYNEQF
TRBV5-4	TRBJ1-1	many	ALTDRERIIGTEAF
TRBV18	TRBJ1-1	many	ASSPLAEAF
TRBV5-4	TRBJ2-7	many	ASSLPGAAGEQY
TRBV11-3	TRBJ1-1	many	ASSSYATEAF
TRBV6-2/TRBV6-3	TRBJ1-3	few	ASSEASGFGNTIY
TRBV7-8	TRBJ1-6	many	ASSLDRQGNSPLH
TRBV2	TRBJ2-3	many	ATAFGTDTQY
TRBV2	TRBJ1-3	many	ASSSSGTALSGNTIY
TRBV15	TRBJ1-5	many	ATSRESPSYQGKVQPQH
TRBV6-1	TRBJ1-6	few	ATFWGSGADNSPLH
TRBV5-6	TRBJ1-5	.	ASSFNGRSNQPQH
TRBV6-1	TRBJ2-1	.	ASKGERGGEGYNEQF
TRBV19	TRBJ1-1	.	ASSIGQGNTEAF
TRBV6-1	TRBJ2-2	many	ASSDTGQTTGELF
TRBV12-3/TRBV12-4	TRBJ1-4	many	ASSNRGLYEKLF
TRBV12-3/TRBV12-4	TRBJ1-1	many	ASSFGIMNTEAF
TRBV11-2	TRBJ2-3	few	ASSLDPGPDTQY
TRBV7-2	TRBJ1-2	.	ASSLMVDYGYT
TRBV7-2	TRBJ1-1	many	ASSSPGQNTEAF
TRBV5-6	TRBJ1-2	few	ASSLPHRDRGYGYT
TRBV14	TRBJ1-2	.	ASSQVGYGYT
TRBV2	TRBJ1-4	many	ASSEMGSNEKLF
TRBV5-6	TRBJ2-1	few	ASSSDEGDHYNEQF
TRBV5-1	TRBJ2-1	many	ASSFQAGSPYNEQF
TRBV28	TRBJ1-3	few	ASRIPNSGNTIY
TRBV27	TRBJ1-1	.	ASSYQGADTEAF
TRBV12-3/TRBV12-4	TRBJ2-1	few	ASSSLAGGGNEQF
TRBV2	TRBJ2-6	.	ASRNSRARAGITGANVLT
TRBV2	TRBJ1-1	many	ASNVAGASTEAF